A selection of T cell receptor beta chains follows, all from one sample in a study of blood T cells in healthy people across ages. TCRdb processed the 5' RACE reads anew with MiXCR; each CDR3 protein has one entry. The data show hundreds of thousands of distinct CDR3 sequences, with around 43% seen just once and 25% to 30% held by the top ten. Sequencing used blood. Receptor source: an elderly man in good health. Each CDR3 is given with its conserved first and last residue. A D gene is named only where the DNA matches it firmly. Clone sizes are given selectively: once, few, many, or a class where the clone is expanded.

CDR3aa: CASAPGTSGGTDTQYF
CDR3nt: TGCGCCAGCGCGCCGGGGACCTCGGGAGGCACAGATACGCAGTATTTT
v_gene: TRBV4-3
abundance: NA
d_gene: NA
j_gene: TRBJ2-3

CDR3aa: CASSNGGAGADTQYF
CDR3nt: TGCGCCAGCTCCAACGGGGGGGCCGGGGCAGATACGCAGTATTTT
v_gene: TRBV10-1
abundance: NA
d_gene: TRBD2
j_gene: TRBJ2-3

CDR3aa: CSARDPRQERETQYF
CDR3nt: TGCAGTGCTAGAGATCCTAGACAGGAAAGAGAGACCCAGTACTTC
v_gene: TRBV20-1
abundance: NA
d_gene: NA
j_gene: TRBJ2-5

CDR3aa: CASSLGWRPNEQFF
CDR3nt: TGTGCCAGCAGCTTAGGATGGAGGCCCAATGAGCAGTTCTTC
v_gene: TRBV7-2
abundance: NA
d_gene: NA
j_gene: TRBJ2-1

CDR3aa: CASSLRSGTQYF
CDR3nt: TGTGCCAGCAGTTTACGAAGTGGTACGCAGTATTTT
v_gene: TRBV12-3/TRBV12-4
abundance: once
d_gene: NA
j_gene: TRBJ2-3

CDR3aa: CASVPGGLAGEQYF
CDR3nt: TGTGCCAGCGTCCCGGGGGGTCTGGCTGGCGAGCAGTACTTC
v_gene: TRBV28
abundance: NA
d_gene: TRBD2
j_gene: TRBJ2-7

CDR3aa: CSVRSDQETQYF
CDR3nt: TGCAGCGTTCGGTCAGACCAAGAGACCCAGTACTTC
v_gene: TRBV29-1
abundance: NA
d_gene: NA
j_gene: TRBJ2-5

CDR3aa: CASSQDGFLAGAGANVLTF
CDR3nt: TGTGCCAGCAGCCAAGATGGTTTTCTAGCGGGAGCTGGGGCCAACGTCCTGACTTTC
v_gene: TRBV14
abundance: NA
d_gene: TRBD2
j_gene: TRBJ2-6

CDR3aa: CASSYSRRRGTDQETQYF
CDR3nt: TGTGCCAGCAGTTACTCAAGGCGGCGGGGGACCGACCAAGAGACCCAGTACTTC
v_gene: TRBV6-2/TRBV6-3
abundance: NA
d_gene: TRBD2
j_gene: TRBJ2-5

CDR3aa: CASSPPVRANSPLHF
CDR3nt: TGTGCCAGCAGCCCCCCGGTGAGGGCTAATTCACCCCTCCACTTT
v_gene: TRBV3-1
abundance: NA
d_gene: NA
j_gene: TRBJ1-6

CDR3aa: CASSDYLGYGYTF
CDR3nt: TGTGCCAGCAGTGACTATCTGGGCTATGGCTACACCTTC
v_gene: TRBV2
abundance: many
d_gene: NA
j_gene: TRBJ1-2

CDR3aa: CASSPGPWGNEQFF
CDR3nt: TGTGCCAGCTCCCCGGGACCGTGGGGCAATGAGCAGTTCTTC
v_gene: TRBV28
abundance: NA
d_gene: NA
j_gene: TRBJ2-1

CDR3aa: CATRTSGGSGSYEQYF
CDR3nt: TGTGCCACACGGACTAGCGGGGGTTCTGGCTCCTACGAGCAGTACTTC
v_gene: TRBV6-2/TRBV6-3
abundance: few
d_gene: TRBD2
j_gene: TRBJ2-7

CDR3aa: CSASNPGNSGANVLTF
CDR3nt: TGCAGTGCTAGTAACCCGGGCAACTCTGGGGCCAACGTCCTGACTTTC
v_gene: TRBV20-1
abundance: few
d_gene: NA
j_gene: TRBJ2-6

CDR3aa: CASRKQGEAFF
CDR3nt: TGTGCCAGCAGGAAACAGGGTGAAGCTTTCTTT
v_gene: TRBV27
abundance: NA
d_gene: NA
j_gene: TRBJ1-1

CDR3aa: CSVTGLSVATEAFF
CDR3nt: TGCAGCGTTACAGGGTTGAGTGTCGCCACTGAAGCTTTCTTT
v_gene: TRBV29-1
abundance: few
d_gene: NA
j_gene: TRBJ1-1

CDR3aa: CSAGVNTEAFF
CDR3nt: TGCAGTGCCGGAGTGAACACTGAAGCTTTCTTT
v_gene: TRBV20-1
abundance: few
d_gene: NA
j_gene: TRBJ1-1

CDR3aa: CASSQEGRELREQYF
CDR3nt: TGTGCCAGCAGCCAAGAGGGGCGGGAACTCCGCGAGCAGTACTTC
v_gene: TRBV3-1
abundance: NA
d_gene: NA
j_gene: TRBJ2-7

CDR3aa: CASSQGEGYGTQYF
CDR3nt: TGCGCCAGCAGCCAAGGCGAAGGGTACGGGACCCAGTACTTC
v_gene: TRBV4-3
abundance: NA
d_gene: NA
j_gene: TRBJ2-5

CDR3aa: CASSLNGRGSYNEQYF
CDR3nt: TGTGCCAGCAGCTTGAACGGGAGGGGATCCTACAATGAGCAGTACTTC
v_gene: TRBV7-2
abundance: NA
d_gene: TRBD2
j_gene: TRBJ2-7

CDR3aa: CASSLYGGTDNNEQFF
CDR3nt: TGTGCCAGCAGTTTATATGGCGGGACGGACAACAATGAGCAGTTCTTC
v_gene: TRBV7-9
abundance: NA
d_gene: NA
j_gene: TRBJ2-1

CDR3aa: CASSNPGQGDNEQYF
CDR3nt: TGTGCCAGCAGTAATCCGGGACAGGGGGACAATGAGCAGTACTTC
v_gene: TRBV25-1
abundance: few
d_gene: TRBD1
j_gene: TRBJ2-7

CDR3aa: CASSSGEENTEAFF
CDR3nt: TGTGCCAGCAGTTCGGGTGAGGAGAACACTGAAGCTTTCTTT
v_gene: TRBV6-6
abundance: NA
d_gene: NA
j_gene: TRBJ1-1

CDR3aa: CATSRVNSPLHF
CDR3nt: TGTGCCACCAGCAGAGTGAATTCACCCCTCCACTTT
v_gene: TRBV15
abundance: NA
d_gene: NA
j_gene: TRBJ1-6

CDR3aa: CASNLGPKETQYF
CDR3nt: TGTGCCAGCAACCTAGGACCAAAAGAGACCCAGTACTTC
v_gene: TRBV7-8
abundance: once
d_gene: NA
j_gene: TRBJ2-5

CDR3aa: CASRDRVGTPLHF
CDR3nt: TGTGCCAGCAGGGACAGGGTGGGAACACCCCTCCACTTT
v_gene: TRBV28
abundance: NA
d_gene: TRBD1
j_gene: TRBJ1-6

CDR3aa: CSVLGPSYEQYF
CDR3nt: TGCAGCGTCCTCGGTCCAAGCTACGAGCAGTACTTC
v_gene: TRBV29-1
abundance: NA
d_gene: NA
j_gene: TRBJ2-7

CDR3aa: CASSKRGTTQETQYF
CDR3nt: TGTGCCAGCAGTAAACGGGGCACTACACAAGAGACCCAGTACTTC
v_gene: TRBV2
abundance: NA
d_gene: NA
j_gene: TRBJ2-5

CDR3aa: CASSQQSRDYGYTF
CDR3nt: TGTGCCAGCAGCCAACAGAGCCGTGACTATGGCTACACCTTC
v_gene: TRBV3-1
abundance: NA
d_gene: NA
j_gene: TRBJ1-2

CDR3aa: CASRRPPANEQFF
CDR3nt: TGTGCCAGCAGGCGCCCGCCGGCCAATGAGCAGTTCTTC
v_gene: TRBV6-5
abundance: NA
d_gene: NA
j_gene: TRBJ2-1

CDR3aa: CSVDIGDNEQFF
CDR3nt: TGCAGCGTTGATATAGGGGACAATGAGCAGTTCTTC
v_gene: TRBV29-1
abundance: few
d_gene: NA
j_gene: TRBJ2-1

CDR3aa: CAWRGVGGDNEQFF
CDR3nt: TGTGCCTGGAGGGGAGTGGGCGGTGACAATGAGCAGTTCTTC
v_gene: TRBV30
abundance: NA
d_gene: NA
j_gene: TRBJ2-1

CDR3aa: CSARDTYFAGDQQYF
CDR3nt: TGCAGTGCTAGAGATACATATTTCGCCGGGGACCAGCAGTACTTC
v_gene: TRBV20-1
abundance: few
d_gene: NA
j_gene: TRBJ2-7

CDR3aa: CSAPRGLGTGELFF
CDR3nt: TGCAGTGCTCCCCGGGGACTAGGGACCGGGGAGCTGTTTTTT
v_gene: TRBV20-1
abundance: once
d_gene: TRBD2
j_gene: TRBJ2-2

CDR3aa: CASSAGQGFYNEQFF
CDR3nt: TGTGCCAGCAGTGCGGGACAGGGGTTCTACAATGAGCAGTTCTTC
v_gene: TRBV2
abundance: once
d_gene: TRBD1
j_gene: TRBJ2-1

CDR3aa: CASSSRLGFDTEAFF
CDR3nt: TGTGCCAGCAGCTCACGTTTGGGGTTCGACACTGAAGCTTTCTTT
v_gene: TRBV7-2
abundance: few
d_gene: NA
j_gene: TRBJ1-1

CDR3aa: CASSSPASPTSTDTQYF
CDR3nt: TGTGCCAGCAGCTCCCCGGCTAGCCCTACTAGCACAGATACGCAGTATTTT
v_gene: TRBV11-2
abundance: NA
d_gene: NA
j_gene: TRBJ2-3